These T cell receptor beta chains were read from a single sample in a study of blood T cells in healthy people across ages. Using its own MiXCR run on the 5' RACE reads, TCRdb lists one record per CDR3 protein. The sample lists hundreds of thousands of distinct CDR3 sequences; roughly 44% were seen once. The sequenced sample was blood. These receptors all come from a man in his 60s in good health. CDR3s include the opening cysteine and the closing phenylalanine or tryptophan. Fields, in order: J gene, V gene, CDR3 length, clone size, D gene, CDR3 protein. A D gene is named only where the DNA matches it firmly. Size values are once, few and many counts, or a class for expanded clones, and some rows have none.

j_gene: TRBJ1-1
v_gene: TRBV7-9
len: 11
abundance: many
d_gene: NA
CDR3aa: CASSSNTEAFF

j_gene: TRBJ2-1
v_gene: TRBV4-1
len: 15
abundance: few
d_gene: TRBD1
CDR3aa: CASSRQTGGYNEQFF

j_gene: TRBJ2-4
v_gene: TRBV12-3/TRBV12-4
len: 13
abundance: NA
d_gene: TRBD2
CDR3aa: CASSAGGGNIQYF

j_gene: TRBJ2-5
v_gene: TRBV6-6
len: 14
abundance: many
d_gene: TRBD1
CDR3aa: CASSPRTGQETQYF

j_gene: NA
v_gene: TRBV6-2/TRBV6-3
len: 15
abundance: once
d_gene: NA
CDR3aa: CASSSLLDGAETQYF

j_gene: TRBJ2-5
v_gene: TRBV6-2/TRBV6-3
len: 12
abundance: NA
d_gene: NA
CDR3aa: CASNRRQETQYF

j_gene: TRBJ2-1
v_gene: TRBV29-1
len: 12
abundance: many
d_gene: NA
CDR3aa: CSVGVSGNEQFF

j_gene: TRBJ1-2
v_gene: TRBV20-1
len: 14
abundance: NA
d_gene: NA
CDR3aa: CSVGGQGEMDGYTF

j_gene: TRBJ2-6
v_gene: TRBV5-1
len: 15
abundance: NA
d_gene: NA
CDR3aa: CANSWDDPWSNVLTF

j_gene: TRBJ2-5
v_gene: TRBV2
len: 10
abundance: NA
d_gene: NA
CDR3aa: CASLRETQYF

j_gene: TRBJ2-3
v_gene: TRBV12-3/TRBV12-4
len: 15
abundance: NA
d_gene: TRBD1
CDR3aa: CASSSGTGITDTQYF

j_gene: TRBJ2-2
v_gene: TRBV6-5
len: 13
abundance: NA
d_gene: NA
CDR3aa: CASIQPGSGELFF

j_gene: TRBJ2-5
v_gene: TRBV3-1
len: 17
abundance: NA
d_gene: TRBD2
CDR3aa: CASSRLAGGPYQETQYF

j_gene: TRBJ2-1
v_gene: TRBV7-6
len: 15
abundance: few
d_gene: TRBD1
CDR3aa: CASRDGLRGYNEQFF

j_gene: TRBJ2-7
v_gene: TRBV3-1
len: 14
abundance: NA
d_gene: NA
CDR3aa: CASSGRRQSYEQYF

j_gene: TRBJ2-4
v_gene: TRBV20-1
len: 14
abundance: NA
d_gene: TRBD1
CDR3aa: CGASSGTGTNIQYF

j_gene: TRBJ1-6
v_gene: TRBV6-5
len: 16
abundance: NA
d_gene: TRBD1
CDR3aa: CASSPLQGQENSPLHF

j_gene: TRBJ1-2
v_gene: TRBV28
len: 15
abundance: NA
d_gene: NA
CDR3aa: CASSLVLQGPYGYTF

j_gene: TRBJ2-5
v_gene: TRBV9
len: 15
abundance: once
d_gene: TRBD2
CDR3aa: CASSQSLAVQETQYF